The 24 T cell receptor beta chains below were found in one sample sequenced in a study of T cell repertoires in cytomegalovirus infection. TCRdb reanalysed the reads using MiXCR and keeps one entry per CDR3 protein. The repertoire holds hundreds of thousands of distinct CDR3 sequences, with under 20% as singletons. The specimen sequenced was PBMCs. All receptors come from a human donor in good health (CMV status not recorded). Some clones in this sample may be carry-over from other donors' samples.

The genes are TRBV2 and TRBJ1-5, with TRBD1 matching over 8 bases. After removal of 3 bases from V and 2 bases from J, the junction contained 12 bases not matched to a gene. CDR1 and CDR2 (germline): SNHLY, FYNNEI. CDR3 length: 18 amino acids. In nucleotides, the CDR3 is TGTGCCAGCAGTGATTTTTCGACAGGGGAAATGGGCAATCAGCCCCAGCATTTT. It yields the protein CASSDFSTGEMGNQPQHF.

Many counts were recorded for this clonotype. The chain employs TRBV7-2 and TRBJ1-4; unclear D gene. The CDR3 has 14 amino acids. Trimming took 5 bases from V and 8 from J, leaving 15 bases between them. Germline-derived CDR1 and CDR2 are SGHTA and FQGNSA. The CDR3 loop is CASSPFGVQEKLFF. The DNA for the CDR3 is TGTGCCAGCAGCCCCTTCGGGGTACAGGAAAAACTGTTTTTT.

The table lists this clonotype with many counts. CDR3 protein: CASSQTQVNQPQHF. CDR3 DNA: TGTGCCAGCAGCCAAACACAGGTTAATCAGCCCCAGCATTTT. The gene calls are TRBV12-3 or TRBV12-4 and TRBJ1-5, with D possibly being TRBD1 (5 bases). This CDR3 is 14 amino acids long. V lost 6 bases and J lost 4, with 13 bases in between.

CDR3 bases: TGCGCCAGCAGCCAATCGGTTAATAGGGAGCAGTACTTC. It encodes CASSQSVNREQYF. The chain combines TRBV4-3 with TRBJ2-7; no clear D. The ends were cut back, 2 bases at V and 7 bases at J, with 12 bases in the middle. CDR1 and CDR2 (germline): LGHNA, YSLEER. This CDR3 contains 13 residues.

This clonotype came up many times. The V call is TRBV7-6, the J call TRBJ2-3; 10 bases are a match to TRBD2. The CDR3 loop spans 18 amino acids. Germline CDR1 reads SGHVS; CDR2 reads FNYEAQ. Losses at the gene ends were 5 bases for V and 3 bases for J; bases not matched to a gene: 14. CDR3 sequence (DNA): TGTGCCAGCAGCCCCGAGGCACTAGCGGGGCGGTTTACAGATACGCAGTATTTT. This encodes CASSPEALAGRFTDTQYF.

The V call is TRBV28, the J call TRBJ2-6; 12 bases are a match to TRBD1. Germline-derived CDR1 and CDR2 are MDHEN and SYDVKM. The CDR3 spans 17 residues. The ends lost 7 bases at V and 3 bases at J; junction bases unmatched: 7. The CDR3: CASNSGTGGDGANVLTF. The DNA for the CDR3 is TGTGCCAGCAACTCCGGGACAGGGGGCGATGGGGCCAACGTCCTGACTTTC.

At least ten counts were recorded for this clonotype. This rearrangement joins TRBV28 to TRBJ1-4; no clear D gene. Trimming took off 5 bases at V and 7 bases at J, with 17 bases between the two ends. This CDR3 has 15 amino acids. Germline V CDR1 and CDR2: MDHEN, SYDVKM. CDR3 in amino acids: CASSTQLGKGEKLFF. The DNA of the CDR3 is TGTGCCAGCAGTACGCAGCTAGGAAAGGGTGAAAAACTGTTTTTT.

This clonotype was counted between two and nine times. CDR3 protein: CASSDNWDGPMDTEAFF. CDR3 in DNA: TGTGCCAGCAGTGATAATTGGGACGGCCCTATGGACACTGAAGCTTTCTTT. The chain uses TRBV6-1 and TRBJ1-1; TRBD1 is a possible D gene (5 bases). The CDR3 is 17 residues long. The V gene's germline CDR1 is MNHNS and CDR2 SASEGT. V lost 3 bases and J lost 3, with 20 bases in between.

The chain links TRBV2 to TRBJ1-4, with D tentatively TRBD1 (6 bases). Trimming left V 7 bases short and J 5 bases short, with 14 bases between. Germline values: CDR1 SNHLY, CDR2 FYNNEI. The CDR3 contains 14 residues. The CDR3 region is CASIETGGNEKLFF. CDR3 nucleotides: TGTGCCAGCATCGAGACAGGAGGAAATGAAAAACTGTTTTTT. The full variable domain, rest sourced from reference TRBV2 and TRBJ1-4, is EPEVTQTPSHQVTQMGQEVILRCVPISNHLYFYWYRQILGQKVEFLVSFYNNEISEKSEIFDDQFSVERPDGSNFTLKIRSTKLEDSAMYFCASIETGGNEKLFFGSGTQLSVL.

This clonotype has just a few counts. The chain recombines TRBV6-2 or TRBV6-3 with TRBJ2-1, with 8 bases fitting TRBD2. The CDR3 contains 16 residues. Germline CDR1 MNHEY, CDR2 SVGEGT. V gave up 5 bases and J gave up 0 bases; unmatched junction bases: 6. This CDR3 is CASSPLRGASYNEQFF. CDR3 sequence (DNA): TGTGCCAGCAGTCCCCTGCGGGGGGCCTCCTACAATGAGCAGTTCTTC.

V is TRBV7-4 and J is TRBJ2-5, with D maybe TRBD2 (7 bases). Trimming removed 5 bases at V and 0 bases at J, with 16 bases between. Germline values: CDR1 SGHVT, CDR2 SQSDAQ. The CDR3 contains 16 residues. CDR3 protein: CASSRLGGGHQETQYF. CDR3 nucleotide sequence: TGTGCCAGCAGCCGTTTAGGGGGGGGCCACCAAGAGACCCAGTACTTC.

This clonotype was detected only a few times. The genes are TRBV3-1 and TRBJ2-1; D is unclear. Germline V CDR1 and CDR2: LGHDT, YNNKEL (reference sequence). V was clipped by 0 bases and J by 6 bases, with 9 bases between them. CDR3 length equals 14 residues. The CDR3 loop is CASSQDVASNEQFF. The CDR3 DNA reads TGTGCCAGCAGCCAAGATGTGGCTTCCAATGAGCAGTTCTTC.

The chain carries TRBV3-1 and TRBJ2-1, with TRBD2 matching over 14 bases. Germline values: CDR1 LGHDT, CDR2 YNNKEL (reference sequence). The V gene end was trimmed by 2 bases and the J gene end by 9 bases; junction bases not matched to a gene: 12. The CDR3 runs 18 residues. CDR3 sequence reads: CASSQPPTSGGAHGEQFF. CDR3 bases: TGTGCCAGCAGCCAACCTCCGACTAGCGGGGGGGCCCACGGTGAGCAGTTCTTC.

This clonotype has ten or more counts. The V gene is TRBV7-3, the J gene TRBJ1-1, with D uncertain. Trimming took off 5 bases at V and 0 bases at J, with 10 bases between the two ends. The CDR3 consists of 14 residues. Germline V CDR1 and CDR2: SGHTA, FQGTGA. CDR3 nucleotide sequence: TGTGCCAGCAGCGAACTTCAGATGAACACTGAAGCTTTCTTT. It codes for CASSELQMNTEAFF.

This chain joins TRBV6-5 and TRBJ1-1, with D possibly being TRBD1 (5 bases). Germline CDR1 reads MNHEY; CDR2 reads SVGAGI. The CDR3 length is 15 residues. V was trimmed by 6 bases and J by 3 bases, leaving 17 bases between them. CDR3 loop: CASSHGAGWDTEAFF. CDR3 nucleotides: TGTGCCAGCAGCCACGGGGCAGGGTGGGACACTGAAGCTTTCTTT.

This clonotype was found a few times. CDR3 nucleotides: TGTGCCAGCAGCTTAAATCCGGGGGGGGGGTCAGATACGCAGTATTTT. Its translation is CASSLNPGGGSDTQYF. The rearrangement uses TRBV7-2 and TRBJ2-3; 8 nucleotides line up with TRBD2. CDR1 is SGHTA, CDR2 FQGNSA, per germline. The CDR3 sequence is 16 residues long. V lost 2 bases, J lost 4 bases, and 8 bases stayed unmatched.

This clonotype has a single count. The J gene is TRBJ2-5, the V gene TRBV5-1; D tentatively fits TRBD1 or TRBD2 (5 bases each). The germline V gene has CDR1 SGHRS and CDR2 YFSETQ. The V gene lost 1 base and the J gene lost 2 bases, with 15 bases spanning the gap. The CDR3 extends over 16 amino acids. CDR3 nucleotide sequence: TGCGCCAGCAGCTTGAGATCCGCAGGGAGACAAGAGACCCAGTACTTC. As protein: CASSLRSAGRQETQYF.

The chain uses TRBV6-5 and TRBJ2-7, with D unresolved. V lost 0 bases to trimming and J lost 1 base, with 10 bases between them. The CDR3 is 15 residues long. Looked up from germline, CDR1 is MNHEY and CDR2 is SVGAGI. CDR3 sequence reads: CASSYSMGGSYEQYF. The DNA of the CDR3 is TGTGCCAGCAGTTACTCGATGGGCGGTTCCTACGAGCAGTACTTC.

Ten or more counts support this clonotype. V gene TRBV28 combines with J gene TRBJ2-5; D remains unclear. V lost 4 bases, J lost 0 bases, and 6 bases lay in between. CDR3 length equals 13 residues. CDR1 is MDHEN and CDR2 is SYDVKM in the germline V gene. CDR3 sequence (DNA): TGTGCCAGCAGTTCACAGAACCAAGAGACCCAGTACTTC. Translation gives CASSSQNQETQYF. The whole variable domain, remainder taken from reference TRBV28 and TRBJ2-5, is DVKVTQSSRYLVKRTGEKVFLECVQDMDHENMFWYRQDPGLGLRLIYFSYDVKMKEKGDIPEGYSVSREKKERFSLILESASTNQTSMYLCASSSQNQETQYFGPGTRLLVL.

A remark on this clonotype: Given a much more abundant clone one base away, this may be a read error. The CDR3, as DNA: TGTGCCAACAGGTCACTCGCAGGGGCTGAAGCTTTCTTT. Translated: CANRSLAGAEAFF. This rearrangement joins TRBV7-6 to TRBJ1-1, with D maybe TRBD1 (6 bases). The ends were cut back, 10 bases at V and 6 bases at J, with 18 bases in the middle. CDR3 length equals 13 residues. Germline-derived CDR1 and CDR2 are SGHVS and FNYEAQ.

J is TRBJ2-7 and V is TRBV5-1, with D perhaps TRBD2 (6 bases). CDR3 length: 14 residues. The V end was cut by 4 bases, the J end by 1 base, with 12 bases between. Germline V gives CDR1 SGHRS, CDR2 YFSETQ. CDR3 DNA sequence: TGCGCCAGCAGCCCGAACCGGGGGTCCTACGAGCAGTACTTC. This sequence encodes CASSPNRGSYEQYF.

This clonotype was counted many times. The CDR3 nucleotides are TGTGCCAGCAGCTTAGCGTGGGGGGGCGAGACAGATACGCAGTATTTT. Protein: CASSLAWGGETDTQYF. The J gene is TRBJ2-3, the V gene TRBV7-9; D may be TRBD2 (7 bases). The ends were cut back, 0 bases at V and 3 bases at J, with 13 bases in the middle. Germline-derived CDR1 and CDR2 are SEHNR and FQNEAQ (reference sequence). This CDR3 comprises 16 residues.

The chain employs TRBV20-1 and TRBJ1-1; D is unresolved. CDR1 and CDR2 from the germline V gene are DFQATT and SNEGSKA (reference sequence). CDR3 length equals 12 residues. Deletions cut 0 bases from V and 11 bases from J, with 13 bases between. DNA for the CDR3: TGCAGTGCTAGAGATAAACCCGGGCCGGCTTTCTTT. This gives the protein CSARDKPGPAFF.

This clonotype was counted only a few times. This chain joins TRBV6-6 and TRBJ2-7; perhaps TRBD2 as D (6 bases). Germline assignment: CDR1 MNHNY and CDR2 SVGAGI (reference sequence). V was clipped by 6 bases and J by 5 bases, with 17 bases between them. CDR3 length: 14 amino acids. CDR3 nucleotides: TGTGCCAGCAGCCTAGGGACTTTTCCAGACGAGCAGTACTTC. Protein product: CASSLGTFPDEQYF.